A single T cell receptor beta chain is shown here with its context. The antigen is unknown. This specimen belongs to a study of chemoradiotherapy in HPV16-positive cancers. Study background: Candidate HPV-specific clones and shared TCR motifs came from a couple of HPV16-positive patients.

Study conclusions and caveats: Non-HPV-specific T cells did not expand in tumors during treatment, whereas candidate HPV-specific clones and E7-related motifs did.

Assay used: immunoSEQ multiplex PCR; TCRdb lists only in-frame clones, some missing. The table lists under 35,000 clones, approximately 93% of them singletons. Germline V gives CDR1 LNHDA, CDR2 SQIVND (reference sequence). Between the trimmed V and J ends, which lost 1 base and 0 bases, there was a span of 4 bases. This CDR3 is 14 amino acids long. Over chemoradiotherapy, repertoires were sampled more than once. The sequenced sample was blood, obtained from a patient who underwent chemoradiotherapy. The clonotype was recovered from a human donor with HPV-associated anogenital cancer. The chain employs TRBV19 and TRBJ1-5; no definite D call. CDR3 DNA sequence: TGTGCCAGTAGTATAGTGGATAGCAATCAGCCCCAGCATTTT. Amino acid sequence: CASSIVDSNQPQHF.